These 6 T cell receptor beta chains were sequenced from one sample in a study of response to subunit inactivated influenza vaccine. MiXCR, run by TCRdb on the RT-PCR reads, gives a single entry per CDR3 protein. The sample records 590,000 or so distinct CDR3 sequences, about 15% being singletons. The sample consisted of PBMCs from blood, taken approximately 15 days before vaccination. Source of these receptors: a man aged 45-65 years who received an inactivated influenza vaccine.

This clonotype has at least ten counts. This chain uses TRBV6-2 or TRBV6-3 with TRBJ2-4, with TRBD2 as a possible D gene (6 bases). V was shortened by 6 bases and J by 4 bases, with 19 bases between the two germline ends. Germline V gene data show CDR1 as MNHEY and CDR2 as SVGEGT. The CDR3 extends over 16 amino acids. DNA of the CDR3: TGTGCCAGCAGAGGTTTTCAGTGGGGGGTAAAAAACATTCAGTACTTC. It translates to CASRGFQWGVKNIQYF.

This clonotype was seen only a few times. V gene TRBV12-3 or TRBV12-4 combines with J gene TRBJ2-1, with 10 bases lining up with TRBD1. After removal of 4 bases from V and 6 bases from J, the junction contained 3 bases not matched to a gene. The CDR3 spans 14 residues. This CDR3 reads CASSSRDRGNEQFF. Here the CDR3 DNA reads TGTGCCAGCAGTTCCCGGGACAGGGGCAATGAGCAGTTCTTC.

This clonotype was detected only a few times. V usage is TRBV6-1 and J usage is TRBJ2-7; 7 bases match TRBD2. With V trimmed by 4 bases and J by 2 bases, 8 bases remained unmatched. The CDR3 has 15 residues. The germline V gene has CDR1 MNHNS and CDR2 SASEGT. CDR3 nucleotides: TGTGCCAGCAGTGCCTCCAGCGGGACGGCCTACGAGCAGTACTTC. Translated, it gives CASSASSGTAYEQYF.

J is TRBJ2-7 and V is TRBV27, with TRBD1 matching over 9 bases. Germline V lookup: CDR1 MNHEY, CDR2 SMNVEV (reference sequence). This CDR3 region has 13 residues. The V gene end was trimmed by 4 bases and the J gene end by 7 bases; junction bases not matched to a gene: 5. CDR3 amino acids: CASSSTGGSEQYF. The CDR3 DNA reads TGTGCCAGCAGTTCGACAGGGGGAAGTGAGCAGTACTTC.

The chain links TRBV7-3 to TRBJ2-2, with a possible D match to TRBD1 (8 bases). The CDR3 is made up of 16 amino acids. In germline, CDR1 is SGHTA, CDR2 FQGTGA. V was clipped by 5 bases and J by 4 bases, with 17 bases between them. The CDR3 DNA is TGTGCCAGCAGCCCTCCAGGGGGCGGGAGCACCGGGGAGCTGTTTTTT. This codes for CASSPPGGGSTGELFF.

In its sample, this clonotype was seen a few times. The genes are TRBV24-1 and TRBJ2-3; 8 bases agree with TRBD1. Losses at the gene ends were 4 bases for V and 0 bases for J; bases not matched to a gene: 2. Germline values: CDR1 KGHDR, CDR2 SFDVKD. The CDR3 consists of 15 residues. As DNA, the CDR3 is TGTGCCACCAGTGACCGACAGGGGAGCACAGATACGCAGTATTTT. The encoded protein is CATSDRQGSTDTQYF.